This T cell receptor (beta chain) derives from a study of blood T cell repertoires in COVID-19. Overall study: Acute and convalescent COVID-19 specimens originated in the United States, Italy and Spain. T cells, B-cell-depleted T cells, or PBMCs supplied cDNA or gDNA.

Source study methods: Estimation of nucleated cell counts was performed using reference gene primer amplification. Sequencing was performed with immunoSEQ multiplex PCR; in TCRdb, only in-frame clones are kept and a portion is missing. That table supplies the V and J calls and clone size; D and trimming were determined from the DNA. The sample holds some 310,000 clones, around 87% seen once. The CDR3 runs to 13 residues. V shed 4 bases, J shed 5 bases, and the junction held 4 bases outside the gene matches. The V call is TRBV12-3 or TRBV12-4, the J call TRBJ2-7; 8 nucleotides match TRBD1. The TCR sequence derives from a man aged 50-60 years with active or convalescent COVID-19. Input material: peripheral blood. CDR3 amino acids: CASSYRGIHEQYF. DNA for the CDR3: TGTGCCAGCAGTTACAGGGGGATCCACGAGCAGTACTTC.